These 26 T cell receptor beta chains were sequenced from one sample in a study of human T cells and chemical hapten exposure. Using its own MiXCR run on the RACE reads, TCRdb lists one record per CDR3 protein. The sample consists of roughly 160,000 distinct CDR3 sequences, roughly 15% of them appearing once. Time point in this sample: patch test 1, 2 weeks after DPC sensitization. The treatment denotes: therapeutic diphenylcyclopropenone sensitization with weekly scalp DPC. Source: whole blood, taken in connection with sensitization to the hapten diphenylcyclopropenone (DPC). The receptor set was obtained from a woman younger than 45 with alopecia areata. Some clones in this sample may be carry-over from other donors' samples.

The chain is built from TRBV5-1 and TRBJ2-1; 8 nucleotides agree with TRBD1. The V gene's germline CDR1 is SGHRS and CDR2 YFSETQ. This CDR3 has 15 amino acids. V dropped 0 bases and J dropped 10; count of bases not matched to a gene: 9. For the CDR3, the DNA is TGCGCCAGCAGCTTGGGACAGGGGATCGGCCGGGAGCAGTTCTTC. Protein sequence: CASSLGQGIGREQFF.

The chain couples TRBV6-6 to TRBJ1-5; 8 positions agree with TRBD1. CDR1 and CDR2 from the germline V gene are MNHNY and SVGAGI (reference sequence). The CDR3 totals 18 residues. The V segment lost 2 bases and the J segment 6 bases; nucleotides outside the gene matches: 15. The CDR3 spells CASSYGQGRFGGVQPQHF. The CDR3 nucleotides are TGTGCCAGCAGTTACGGACAGGGACGGTTCGGAGGGGTTCAGCCCCAGCATTTT.

This chain links TRBV29-1 with TRBJ1-1; D is ambiguous. The CDR3 runs to 14 residues. The germline gives CDR1 SQVTM, CDR2 ANQGSEA. Trimming cost V 8 bases and J 0 bases, with 16 bases left between them. The CDR3 sequence: CSTLKGQLNTEAFF. The CDR3 DNA sequence: TGCAGCACCCTCAAAGGGCAATTGAACACTGAAGCTTTCTTT. Full variable domain (rest looked up from reference TRBV29-1 and TRBJ1-1): SAVISQKPSRDICQRGTSLTIQCQVDSQVTMMFWYRQQPGQSLTLIATANQGSEATYESGFVIDKFPISRPNLTFSTLTVSNMSPEDSSIYLCSTLKGQLNTEAFFGQGTRLTVV.

Regarding this clonotype: A much larger clone sits a single nucleotide away, making a read error possible. Here the CDR3 omits its conserved ending phenylalanine or tryptophan, so a read error is the likely source. The V call is TRBV29-1, the J call TRBJ2-1; either TRBD1 or TRBD2 may fit D (6 bases each). The length of the CDR3 is 12 residues. Germline loops: CDR1 SQVTM, CDR2 ANQGSEA. The V end lost 8 bases, the J end lost 8 bases, and 16 bases lay between the germline ends. The CDR3 loop reads CSPLYGGDEQFS. The CDR3 coding sequence is TGCAGCCCCCTATACGGGGGCGATGAGCAGTTCTCC.

In this sample, this clonotype turned up a few times. The rearrangement uses TRBV30 and TRBJ2-2, with 12 bases lining up with TRBD1. In germline, CDR1 is GTSNPN, CDR2 SVGIG (reference sequence). This CDR3 is built from 16 residues. After removal of 6 bases from V and 1 base from J, the junction contained 6 bases not matched to a gene. CDR3 in DNA: TGTGCCTGTTTAGGGACAGGGGGCTTGAACACCGGGGAGCTGTTTTTT. This translates into CACLGTGGLNTGELFF.

The genes are TRBV10-3 and TRBJ2-1; 7 bases are a match to TRBD2. V was pared by 10 bases and J by 0 bases, with 15 bases of the junction left unmatched. The CDR3 contains 17 residues. Germline-derived CDR1 and CDR2 are ENHRY and SYGVKD. The CDR3 is CATGTQRERSSYNEQFF. DNA of the CDR3: TGTGCCACGGGGACTCAGCGGGAAAGGAGCTCCTACAATGAGCAGTTCTTC.

This clonotype was recorded only once. The chain employs TRBV28 and TRBJ2-2; D perhaps matches TRBD2 (6 bases). The CDR3 runs to 15 residues. Germline V lookup: CDR1 MDHEN, CDR2 SYDVKM. The ends were cut back, 6 bases at V and 2 bases at J, with 13 bases in the middle. As DNA, the CDR3 is TGTGCCAGCAGGAGGGGCGGGACTAACACCGGGGAGCTGTTTTTT. Translated, it gives CASRRGGTNTGELFF. Full variable domain (remainder filled in from reference TRBV28 and TRBJ2-2): DVKVTQSSRYLVKRTGEKVFLECVQDMDHENMFWYRQDPGLGLRLIYFSYDVKMKEKGDIPEGYSVSREKKERFSLILESASTNQTSMYLCASRRGGTNTGELFFGEGSRLTVL.

This chain uses TRBV29-1 with TRBJ2-7; TRBD2 agrees at 10 bases. The CDR3 length is 15 residues. Germline V gene lookup returns CDR1 SQVTM and CDR2 ANQGSEA. Unmatched junction bases numbered 12, after V lost 7 bases and J lost 3 bases. CDR3 in amino acids: CSGPLLAGDCYEQYF. The DNA for the CDR3 is TGCAGCGGTCCCCTTCTAGCGGGGGACTGCTACGAGCAGTACTTC.

The chain is built from TRBV20-1 and TRBJ2-1, with D perhaps matching TRBD1 (6 bases). This CDR3 has 12 residues. CDR1 is DFQATT and CDR2 is SNEGSKA in the germline V gene (reference sequence). Trimming stripped 2 bases from V and 6 bases from J, with 8 bases between. The CDR3 DNA reads as TGCAGTGCTAGACGGGACATCAATGAGCAGTTCTTC. Its protein is CSARRDINEQFF.

At least ten counts were recorded for this clonotype. This chain joins TRBV20-1 and TRBJ1-2, with D maybe TRBD1 (6 bases). Germline V gives CDR1 DFQATT, CDR2 SNEGSKA (reference sequence). This CDR3 spans 16 amino acids. Trimming shortened V by 1 base and J by 0 bases, and 15 bases separated the two germline ends. The CDR3 DNA follows: TGCAGTGCTAGAGTTGAGACCGGGGGGCCTAACTATGGCTACACCTTC. Encoded protein: CSARVETGGPNYGYTF.

This sequence joins TRBV24-1 and TRBJ2-7; 11 bases agree with TRBD1. CDR1 KGHDR and CDR2 SFDVKD come from the germline V gene. V shed 1 base, J shed 4 bases, and the junction held 5 bases outside the gene matches. The CDR3 extends over 16 amino acids. As DNA, the CDR3 is TGTGCCACCAGTGATTTCCGGACAGGGGGCATGTACGAGCAGTACTTC. Encoded protein: CATSDFRTGGMYEQYF.

This clonotype was seen many times. CDR3 bases: TGCAGTGCTAGAGCGGACGGTTGGGTTTATGGCTACACCTTC. This encodes CSARADGWVYGYTF. The J gene is TRBJ1-2, the V gene TRBV20-1; D remains ambiguous. In germline, CDR1 is DFQATT, CDR2 SNEGSKA (reference sequence). Trimming pared 1 base from V and 5 bases from J, leaving 14 bases between. The CDR3 consists of 14 residues.

This clonotype came up a few times. The gene calls are TRBV7-6 and TRBJ1-1, with D unresolved. The CDR3 loop spans 17 amino acids. Germline V lookup: CDR1 SGHVS, CDR2 FNYEAQ. Trimming pared 5 bases from V and 4 bases from J, leaving 23 bases between. The chain's CDR3 is CASSPGEPRPPGTEAFF. CDR3 nucleotides: TGTGCCAGCAGCCCCGGGGAACCCCGCCCTCCGGGCACTGAAGCTTTCTTT.

This clonotype was seen at least ten times. The chain recombines TRBV5-4 with TRBJ2-2, with a tentative D call TRBD1 (6 bases). Trimming took off 3 bases at V and 5 bases at J, with 8 bases between the two ends. Germline CDR1 and CDR2: SGHNT and YYREEE (reference sequence). The CDR3 runs 13 residues. Here the CDR3 reads CASSYDRTGELFF. The CDR3, as DNA: TGTGCCAGCAGCTACGACAGGACCGGGGAGCTGTTTTTT.

This clonotype has ten or more counts. The V gene is TRBV18, the J gene TRBJ1-1; TRBD1 might be the D (5 bases). The CDR3 sequence is 13 residues long. V was shortened by 5 bases and J by 3 bases, with 10 bases between the two germline ends. Germline lookup yields CDR1 KGHSH and CDR2 LQKENI. DNA for the CDR3: TGTGCCAGCTCAGGGGGTAGTGACACTGAAGCTTTCTTT. Protein sequence: CASSGGSDTEAFF.

This clonotype was observed at least ten times. This chain uses TRBV2 with TRBJ2-3, with D perhaps matching TRBD2 (5 bases). V lost 3 bases, J lost 2 bases, and 12 bases lay in between. The germline CDR1 and CDR2 sequences are SNHLY and FYNNEI. The CDR3 totals 15 residues. CDR3 DNA sequence: TGTGCCAGCAGTGACGGCCGGACTTTCACAGATACGCAGTATTTT. As protein: CASSDGRTFTDTQYF. The full variable domain, rest sourced from reference TRBV2 and TRBJ2-3, is EPEVTQTPSHQVTQMGQEVILRCVPISNHLYFYWYRQILGQKVEFLVSFYNNEISEKSEIFDDQFSVERPDGSNFTLKIRSTKLEDSAMYFCASSDGRTFTDTQYFGPGTRLTVL.

This clonotype was seen at least ten times. The V call is TRBV20-1, the J call TRBJ2-7; D possibly uses TRBD1 or TRBD2 (5 bases each). Germline CDR1 reads DFQATT; CDR2 reads SNEGSKA (reference sequence). V was pared by 0 bases and J by 3 bases, with 15 bases between. The CDR3 runs 15 residues. The CDR3 sequence is CSARDFRRDGYEQYF. CDR3 coding DNA: TGCAGTGCTAGAGATTTCCGCCGGGACGGCTACGAGCAGTACTTC.

In its sample, this clonotype was seen many times. The chain links TRBV6-1 to TRBJ1-2, with 7 nucleotides matching TRBD1. The CDR3 contains 13 residues. Per germline, CDR1 MNHNS and CDR2 SASEGT. The trim removed 3 bases at V and 5 bases at J, leaving 3 bases unmatched. CDR3 amino acids: CASSDDRVYGYTF. As DNA, the CDR3 is TGTGCCAGCAGTGATGACAGGGTGTATGGCTACACCTTC.

This clonotype showed up just a few times. J is TRBJ1-2 and V is TRBV9; 7 bases are a match to TRBD1. Germline V lookup: CDR1 SGDLS, CDR2 YYNGEE. CDR3 length: 15 residues. With 0 bases clipped from V and 1 base from J, the junction kept 3 bases outside the gene matches. The CDR3 nucleotides read TGTGCCAGCAGCGTAGGGACAGGAAGTAACTATGGCTACACCTTC. Protein product: CASSVGTGSNYGYTF.

The table lists this clonotype with a few counts. This rearrangement joins TRBV27 to TRBJ2-3; D is uncertain. The germline V and J ends were trimmed by 4 bases and 4 bases, with 12 bases remaining between them. The V gene's germline CDR1 is MNHEY and CDR2 SMNVEV (reference sequence). The CDR3 consists of 14 residues. The CDR3: CASSSSRVADTQYF. DNA of the CDR3: TGTGCCAGCAGTTCGTCGAGAGTGGCAGATACGCAGTATTTT.

The rearrangement uses TRBV11-1 and TRBJ2-1; D possibly corresponds to TRBD2 (7 bases). Germline V lookup: CDR1 SGHAT, CDR2 FQDESV (reference sequence). V gave up 10 bases and J gave up 2 bases, with 18 bases separating them. The CDR3 extends over 15 amino acids. This CDR3 reads CATGGGAGAYNEQFF. DNA of the CDR3: TGTGCCACCGGTGGGGGGGCAGGGGCCTACAATGAGCAGTTCTTC.

This clonotype was seen more than once but under ten times. The chain recombines TRBV3-1 with TRBJ2-2; D gene uncertain. Trimming took 3 bases from V and 5 from J, leaving 4 bases between them. The CDR3 is made up of 12 amino acids. Germline assignment: CDR1 LGHDT and CDR2 YNNKEL (reference sequence). The CDR3 region has the DNA TGTGCCAGCAGCCACGGTACCGGGGAGCTGTTTTTT. This gives the protein CASSHGTGELFF.

This clonotype was detected many times. The chain recombines TRBV29-1 with TRBJ1-4; weak D call: TRBD1 (5 bases). Trimming removed 7 bases at V and 3 bases at J, with 18 bases between. Germline lookup yields CDR1 SQVTM and CDR2 ANQGSEA. The CDR3 has 15 residues. CDR3 region: CSELQESPANEKLFF. The CDR3 region has the DNA TGCAGCGAGTTACAGGAGAGCCCCGCTAATGAAAAACTGTTTTTT. The entire variable domain, with the rest obtained from reference TRBV29-1 and TRBJ1-4, is as follows: SAVISQKPSRDICQRGTSLTIQCQVDSQVTMMFWYRQQPGQSLTLIATANQGSEATYESGFVIDKFPISRPNLTFSTLTVSNMSPEDSSIYLCSELQESPANEKLFFGSGTQLSVL.

This clonotype was seen only a few times. The rearrangement links TRBV14 to TRBJ1-2; weak D call: TRBD1 (5 bases). CDR1 is SGHDN, CDR2 FVKESK, per germline. V shed 4 bases and J shed 4 bases, with 13 bases lying between them. The CDR3 has 14 amino acids. The CDR3 region is CASSLAGNTYGYTF. In nucleotides, the CDR3 is TGTGCCAGCAGCCTGGCAGGGAATACCTATGGCTACACCTTC.

In its sample, this clonotype was seen a few times. This chain uses TRBV20-1 with TRBJ1-2, with a tentative D call TRBD1 (5 bases). CDR1 is DFQATT and CDR2 is SNEGSKA in the germline V gene (reference sequence). Trimming left V 5 bases short and J 4 bases short, with 11 bases between. The CDR3 is 12 amino acids. This CDR3 reads CSAPGTGYGYTF. The CDR3 nucleotides are TGCAGTGCTCCAGGGACCGGCTATGGCTACACCTTC.

The rearrangement links TRBV24-1 to TRBJ2-3; D possibly corresponds to TRBD1 (6 bases). V was pared by 4 bases and J by 4 bases, with 17 bases between. CDR1 is KGHDR and CDR2 is SFDVKD in the germline V gene. This CDR3 spans 16 amino acids. The chain's CDR3 is CATSEDRQNRADTQYF. CDR3 DNA: TGTGCCACCAGTGAGGACAGACAGAACCGAGCAGATACGCAGTATTTT.